This T cell receptor (beta chain) is drawn from a study of CD8 T cells in Susac syndrome. Whole-study results and caveats: As the study acknowledged, the number of individuals in its TCR sequencing and HLA analysis was relatively small.

With random hexamers, roughly 0.45 to 1 ug RNA was reverse transcribed. TCR beta CDR3 was amplified by immunoSEQ multiplex PCR. This amplification extended across 54 Vbeta and 13 Jbeta segments. TCRdb re-analysed the immunoSEQ multiplex PCR reads in MiXCR, keeping a single row per CDR3 protein. Of 160,000 or so distinct CDR3 sequences in the sample, under 95% are singletons; the top ten hold around 0.11%. The germline V and J ends were trimmed by 6 bases and 7 bases, with 16 bases remaining between them. The CDR3 covers 15 residues. The V gene's germline CDR1 is MNHEY and CDR2 SMNVEV (reference sequence). Points on this clonotype: Its target is unknown.

The genes are TRBV27 and TRBJ1-6, with D maybe TRBD1 (6 bases). The sequencing input was CD4+ T cells from PBMCs. This clonotype was obtained from a human donor with Susac syndrome. The DNA of the CDR3 is TGTGCCAGCAGACCCGAGGGGGAAACGAATTCACCCCTCCACTTT. Amino acid sequence: CASRPEGETNSPLHF.